The clone carrying this TCR beta chain was picked up a small number of times. One entry per CDR3 protein results from TCRdb running MiXCR on the 5' RACE reads. The sample contains about 55,000 distinct CDR3 sequences, about 4% of which appear only once. The sorted libraries involved the use of more than 950,000 CD4+ or CD8+ T cells. This entry is derived from a study of neurological immune-mediated disorders. Germline V gives CDR1 GTSNPN, CDR2 SVGIG (reference sequence). The V gene lost 7 bases and the J gene lost 2 bases, with 17 bases spanning the gap. This CDR3 has 15 residues. This receptor was obtained from a middle-aged woman with multiple sclerosis. V gene TRBV30 combines with J gene TRBJ2-2; weak D call: TRBD1 (6 bases). The sample taken for sequencing was CD4+ T cells from blood. CDR3 bases: TGTGCCTCGAAGAAAGGGGGACGAAACACCGGGGAGCTGTTTTTT. Its protein is CASKKGGRNTGELFF.